Below, 32 T cell receptor beta chains from the same sample are listed, as sequenced in a study of cytomegalovirus exposure and HLA in healthy donors. PCR was performed using 60 Vbeta and 13 Jbeta primers. The assay was immunoSEQ multiplex PCR, and TCRdb's table has in-frame clones only and misses some. The sample includes some 84,000 clones, 60% to 80% of them seen just once. The material sequenced was PBMCs. All receptors come from a boy aged 5-17 years in good health and CMV-seronegative.

The chain recombines TRBV9 with TRBJ2-2; a possible D gene is TRBD1 (6 bases). Germline V gene sequence: CDR1 SGDLS, CDR2 YYNGEE. This CDR3 is built from 14 residues. Trimming removed 2 bases at V and 3 bases at J, with 8 bases between. This chain's CDR3 is CASSVQGYTGELFF. DNA of the CDR3: TGTGCCAGCAGCGTCCAGGGGTACACCGGGGAGCTGTTTTTT.

The chain joins TRBV27 to TRBJ1-6; D perhaps matches TRBD1 (6 bases). The CDR3 has 13 amino acids. The V gene lost 5 bases and the J gene lost 10 bases, with 12 bases spanning the gap. The V gene's germline CDR1 is MNHEY and CDR2 SMNVEV (reference sequence). The CDR3 region has the DNA TGTGCCAGCAGTATTACAGGGCTCTCACCCCTCCACTTT. The encoded protein is CASSITGLSPLHF.

The chain carries TRBV6-4 and TRBJ2-7; 12 nucleotides match TRBD2. This CDR3 comprises 16 residues. The V and J ends lost 2 bases and 4 bases, in that order; junction bases with no gene match: 6. Germline CDR1 is MRHNA and CDR2 is SNTAGT. CDR3 DNA sequence: TGTGCCAGCAGTGACGCTCTAGCGGGAGGGCGGTACGAGCAGTACTTC. Its translation: CASSDALAGGRYEQYF.

This sequence joins TRBV29-1 and TRBJ2-7, with D uncertain. The CDR3 spans 11 residues. V lost 4 bases and J lost 6, with 10 bases in between. CDR1 is SQVTM, CDR2 ANQGSEA, per germline. Written as DNA, the CDR3 is TGCAGCGTTGTGATAGTTCTCGAGCAGTACTTC. As protein: CSVVIVLEQYF.

A single count supports this clone. V and J are TRBV5-4 and TRBJ2-1, with 7 bases identical to TRBD1. The CDR3 has 13 residues. J gave up 3 bases and V 4 bases, and 1 base lay outside the gene matches. CDR1 and CDR2 from the germline V gene are SGHNT and YYREEE (reference sequence). CDR3 sequence: CASSRQGYNEQFF. CDR3 coding DNA: TGTGCCAGCAGCCGACAGGGCTACAATGAGCAGTTCTTC.

Concerning this clone itself: The sample holds other DNA sequences that translate to the same CDR3. This chain joins TRBV4-3 and TRBJ2-7, with unresolved D. This CDR3 is built from 14 residues. The ends were cut back, 1 base at V and 1 base at J, with 8 bases in the middle. Germline values: CDR1 LGHNA, CDR2 YSLEER. This chain's CDR3 is CASSQGAFSYEQYF. In DNA, the CDR3 is TGCGCCAGCAGCCAAGGGGCATTTTCCTACGAGCAGTACTTC.

The chain employs TRBV7-3 and TRBJ2-3, with TRBD2 matching 9 bases. In germline, CDR1 is SGHTA, CDR2 FQGTGA. The J segment lost 8 bases and the V segment lost 5 bases, leaving 8 bases of the junction unmatched. The CDR3 is 14 residues long. This CDR3 reads CASSTSGGHFTQYF. CDR3 DNA: TGTGCCAGCAGCACAAGCGGGGGGCACTTTACGCAGTATTTT.

This chain uses TRBV27 with TRBJ2-7; D may be TRBD1 (6 bases). Trimming shortened V by 3 bases and J by 5 bases, and 14 bases separated the two germline ends. CDR1 and CDR2 (germline): MNHEY, SMNVEV (reference sequence). This CDR3 is 14 amino acids long. The CDR3 reads CASSLTDSGDEQYF. The CDR3 DNA is TGTGCCAGCAGTTTGACGGACAGCGGAGACGAGCAGTACTTC.

The V gene is TRBV7-9, the J gene TRBJ2-5; 7 nucleotides agree with TRBD1. CDR3 length: 16 amino acids. V gave up 5 bases and J gave up 1 base; unmatched junction bases: 10. Looked up from germline, CDR1 is SEHNR and CDR2 is FQNEAQ (reference sequence). In nucleotides, the CDR3 is TGTGCCAGCAGCAAATTTCTTGGGGACAGCCAAGAGACCCAGTACTTC. Protein sequence: CASSKFLGDSQETQYF.

The table lists this clone with a count of one. V and J are TRBV2 and TRBJ2-2, with a weak D call TRBD1 (6 bases). V shed 8 bases and J shed 5 bases, with 15 bases lying between them. The CDR3 length is 14 residues. Germline lookup yields CDR1 SNHLY and CDR2 FYNNEI. The CDR3 coding sequence is TGTGCCAGCTTCAGTTTCAGGGGAACCGGGGAGCTGTTTTTT. Translated, it gives CASFSFRGTGELFF.

The CDR3 spells CATSTHQGGVGNTIYF. The CDR3 DNA follows: TGTGCCACCAGCACCCATCAAGGGGGCGTTGGAAACACCATATATTTT. The genes are TRBV15 and TRBJ1-3, with 7 bases lining up with TRBD1. Germline CDR1 and CDR2: LNHNV and YYDKDF (reference sequence). J gave up 3 bases and V 4 bases, and 9 bases lay outside the gene matches. The CDR3 has 16 residues.

V and J are TRBV4-1 and TRBJ2-1; 12 bases are shared with TRBD2. The CDR3 loop spans 20 amino acids. Germline V lookup: CDR1 MGHRA, CDR2 YSYEKL. The ends lost 0 bases at V and 3 bases at J; junction bases unmatched: 12. DNA of the CDR3: TGCGCCAGCAGCCAAGAATACCCCCCGGGACTAGCGGGCTTCTACAATGAGCAGTTCTTC. Encoded protein: CASSQEYPPGLAGFYNEQFF.

This clone was observed a single time. V and J are TRBV7-3 and TRBJ2-1, with 11 nucleotides matching TRBD2. With V trimmed by 5 bases and J by 5 bases, 5 bases remained unmatched. The germline V gene has CDR1 SGHTA and CDR2 FQGTGA. This CDR3 has 15 residues. CDR3 region: CASSPGTSGNNEQFF. CDR3 DNA sequence: TGTGCCAGCAGCCCAGGGACTAGCGGTAACAATGAGCAGTTCTTC.

The chain has TRBV9 and TRBJ1-6; TRBD1 matches at 7 bases. Germline V gives CDR1 SGDLS, CDR2 YYNGEE. V shed 5 bases, J shed 3 bases, and the junction held 2 bases outside the gene matches. The CDR3 runs 14 residues. The CDR3 sequence is CASRRDSYNSPLHF. Here the CDR3 DNA reads TGTGCCAGCAGAAGGGACAGCTATAATTCACCCCTCCACTTT. Together with reference TRBV9 and TRBJ1-6, the CDR3 gives the full variable domain: DSGVTQTPKHLITATGQRVTLRCSPRSGDLSVYWYQQSLDQGLQFLIQYYNGEERAKGNILERFSAQQFPDLHSELNLSSLELGDSALYFCASRRDSYNSPLHFGNGTRLTVT.

This clone was picked up one time. V is TRBV7-2 and J is TRBJ2-7, with 11 bases identical to TRBD2. The V segment lost 5 bases and the J segment 6 bases; nucleotides outside the gene matches: 6. CDR1 SGHTA and CDR2 FQGNSA come from the germline V gene. This CDR3 comprises 14 residues. The CDR3 nucleotides are TGTGCCAGCAGCCCCCGAGGACTAGCGGGCGAGCAGTACTTC. Its protein is CASSPRGLAGEQYF.

The chain uses TRBV20-1 and TRBJ1-1; no clear D. V dropped 2 bases and J dropped 3 bases, with 4 bases sitting between them. CDR3 length: 11 amino acids. The germline CDR1 and CDR2 sequences are DFQATT and SNEGSKA (reference sequence). CDR3 nucleotides: TGCAGTGCTAGACCGGACACTGAAGCTTTCTTT. Translation: CSARPDTEAFF.

This chain connects TRBV7-6 to TRBJ1-5, with 8 nucleotides matching TRBD1. The length of the CDR3 is 16 residues. The trim removed 7 bases at V and 4 bases at J, leaving 12 bases unmatched. Germline CDR1 SGHVS, CDR2 FNYEAQ. CDR3 nucleotides: TGTGCCAGCAACTCCGACAGGGGACGAGGGAATCAGCCCCAGCATTTT. Translating gives CASNSDRGRGNQPQHF.

CDR3 amino acids: CASSLPAGIMNTGTDTQYF. CDR3 nucleotide sequence: TGTGCCAGCAGCTTACCAGCGGGAATAATGAACACTGGCACAGATACGCAGTATTTT. The chain links TRBV7-6 to TRBJ2-3; 7 bases fit TRBD2. Germline CDR1 is SGHVS and CDR2 is FNYEAQ. CDR3 size: 19 residues. With 2 bases clipped from V and 1 base from J, the junction kept 15 bases outside the gene matches.

V and J are TRBV7-2 and TRBJ2-1; TRBD2 matches at 7 bases. V lost 4 bases to trimming and J lost 8 bases; unmatched junction nucleotides: 2. This CDR3 contains 12 residues. The germline CDR1 and CDR2 sequences are SGHTA and FQGNSA. The CDR3 protein is CASSSSGDEQFF. CDR3 DNA: TGTGCCAGCAGCTCCAGCGGGGATGAGCAGTTCTTC.

J is TRBJ1-6 and V is TRBV6-6; D is possibly TRBD1 (6 bases). The CDR3 consists of 16 residues. Trimming left V 2 bases short and J 3 bases short, with 11 bases between. Germline V gene data show CDR1 as MNHNY and CDR2 as SVGAGI (reference sequence). This chain's CDR3 is CASSYSRTDYNSPLHF. CDR3 coding DNA: TGTGCCAGCAGTTACAGCCGGACAGACTATAATTCACCCCTCCACTTT.

V gene TRBV28 combines with J gene TRBJ2-7, with D uncertain. Between the trimmed V and J ends, which lost 6 bases and 8 bases, there was a span of 11 bases. The CDR3 covers 11 residues. Germline V CDR1 and CDR2: MDHEN, SYDVKM. In nucleotides, the CDR3 is TGTGCCAGCAGACATCGCCAGAAGCAGTACTTC. It encodes CASRHRQKQYF.

The genes are TRBV6-6 and TRBJ2-1; 9 positions match TRBD1. Germline V lookup: CDR1 MNHNY, CDR2 SVGAGI (reference sequence). The CDR3 has 16 residues. V was clipped by 5 bases and J by 4 bases; unmatched bases: 9. This CDR3 reads CASSTPPGQGYNEQFF. In nucleotides, the CDR3 is TGTGCCAGCAGTACCCCTCCGGGACAGGGTTACAATGAGCAGTTCTTC.

This sequence joins TRBV5-1 and TRBJ2-7, with 11 bases lining up with TRBD1. Germline CDR1 and CDR2: SGHRS and YFSETQ. V was pared by 5 bases and J by 3 bases, with 1 base of the junction left unmatched. The CDR3 has 13 amino acids. CDR3 sequence: CASRGTGGYEQYF. CDR3 nucleotides: TGCGCCAGCAGAGGGACAGGGGGCTACGAGCAGTACTTC. Combining the CDR3 with reference TRBV5-1 and TRBJ2-7 gives the whole variable domain KAGVTQTPRYLIKTRGQQVTLSCSPISGHRSVSWYQQTPGQGLQFLFEYFSETQRNKGNFPGRFSGRQFSNSRSEMNVSTLELGDSALYLCASRGTGGYEQYFGPGTRLTVT.

In this sample, this clone turned up once. The junction does not match germline at one end; this may be a read error. The chain links TRBV7-7 to TRBJ2-2; D unclear. The germline V gene has CDR1 SSHAT and CDR2 FNYEAQ (reference sequence). This CDR3 has 13 residues. The CDR3 nucleotides read TGTGCTAGCAGCCTTACAGTTACCGGGGAGCTGTTTTTT. Amino acid sequence: CASSLTVTGELFF.

This clone was seen only once. V and J are TRBV9 and TRBJ2-7; D perhaps matches TRBD2 (5 bases). V was clipped by 4 bases and J by 5 bases, with 22 bases between them. Per the germline V gene, CDR1 is SGDLS and CDR2 is YYNGEE. CDR3 length equals 16 residues. Here the CDR3 DNA reads TGTGCCAGCAGCCACCCGAGCGGCCCCAATACCCACGAGCAGTACTTC. This sequence encodes CASSHPSGPNTHEQYF.

V and J are TRBV18 and TRBJ1-6; tentatively, D is TRBD1 (5 bases). Germline V lookup: CDR1 KGHSH, CDR2 LQKENI. Trimming removed 4 bases at V and 3 bases at J, with 16 bases between. The CDR3 length is 17 residues. This chain's CDR3 is CASSRWTHVFYNSPLHF. The DNA of the CDR3 is TGTGCCAGCTCACGCTGGACACACGTCTTCTATAATTCACCCCTCCACTTT. Supplemented by reference TRBV18 and TRBJ1-6, the full variable domain reads NAGVMQNPRHLVRRRGQEARLRCSPMKGHSHVYWYRQLPEEGLKFMVYLQKENIIDESGMPKERFSAEFPKEGPSILRIQQVVRGDSAAYFCASSRWTHVFYNSPLHFGNGTRLTVT.

This chain connects TRBV28 to TRBJ2-1; tentatively, D is TRBD2 (5 bases). Germline CDR1 is MDHEN and CDR2 is SYDVKM. The ends were cut back, 2 bases at V and 8 bases at J, with 10 bases in the middle. This CDR3 region has 13 residues. This chain's CDR3 is CASSLVAEDEQFF. In DNA form, the CDR3 reads TGTGCCAGCAGTTTAGTTGCGGAGGATGAGCAGTTCTTC.

CDR3 coding DNA: TGTGCCTGGAGAGGGCGAGGGGGAAACACTGAAGCTTTCTTT. It translates to CAWRGRGGNTEAFF. The chain combines TRBV30 with TRBJ1-1; a weak D match, TRBD1 (6 bases). CDR3 length: 14 residues. V lost 3 bases and J lost 2, with 13 bases in between. The germline V gene has CDR1 GTSNPN and CDR2 SVGIG (reference sequence).

The CDR3 region has the DNA TGCGCCAGCAGCCAAGATATGTGGAGCCATAGCAATCAGCCCCAGCATTTT. Protein: CASSQDMWSHSNQPQHF. The rearrangement links TRBV4-3 to TRBJ1-5; no clear D. The CDR3 totals 17 residues. Germline CDR1 is LGHNA and CDR2 is YSLEER. Trimming cost V 0 bases and J 0 bases, with 12 bases left between them.

This chain joins TRBV11-3 and TRBJ2-1; 7 bases match TRBD1. The CDR3 covers 14 residues. Germline CDR1 reads SGHNT; CDR2 reads YENEEA. The ends lost 4 bases at V and 4 bases at J; junction bases unmatched: 4. The CDR3 region has the DNA TGTGCCAGCAGCTCGACAGGGCCATACAATGAGCAGTTCTTC. It yields the protein CASSSTGPYNEQFF.

This rearrangement joins TRBV15 to TRBJ2-7; D might be TRBD2 (6 bases). Germline-derived CDR1 and CDR2 are LNHNV and YYDKDF (reference sequence). Trimming left V 3 bases short and J 5 bases short, with 14 bases between. The CDR3 totals 14 residues. The CDR3 sequence is CATSREGDYHEQYF. DNA for the CDR3: TGTGCCACCAGCAGGGAGGGAGACTATCACGAGCAGTACTTC.

The chain joins TRBV2 to TRBJ1-2; a weak D match, TRBD1 (5 bases). CDR3 size: 16 residues. The V end was cut by 3 bases, the J end by 8 bases, with 22 bases between. CDR1 and CDR2 (germline): SNHLY, FYNNEI. CDR3 loop: CASSEEGSADLSGYTF. The CDR3, as DNA: TGTGCCAGCAGTGAGGAGGGGAGTGCGGATCTAAGCGGCTACACCTTC.